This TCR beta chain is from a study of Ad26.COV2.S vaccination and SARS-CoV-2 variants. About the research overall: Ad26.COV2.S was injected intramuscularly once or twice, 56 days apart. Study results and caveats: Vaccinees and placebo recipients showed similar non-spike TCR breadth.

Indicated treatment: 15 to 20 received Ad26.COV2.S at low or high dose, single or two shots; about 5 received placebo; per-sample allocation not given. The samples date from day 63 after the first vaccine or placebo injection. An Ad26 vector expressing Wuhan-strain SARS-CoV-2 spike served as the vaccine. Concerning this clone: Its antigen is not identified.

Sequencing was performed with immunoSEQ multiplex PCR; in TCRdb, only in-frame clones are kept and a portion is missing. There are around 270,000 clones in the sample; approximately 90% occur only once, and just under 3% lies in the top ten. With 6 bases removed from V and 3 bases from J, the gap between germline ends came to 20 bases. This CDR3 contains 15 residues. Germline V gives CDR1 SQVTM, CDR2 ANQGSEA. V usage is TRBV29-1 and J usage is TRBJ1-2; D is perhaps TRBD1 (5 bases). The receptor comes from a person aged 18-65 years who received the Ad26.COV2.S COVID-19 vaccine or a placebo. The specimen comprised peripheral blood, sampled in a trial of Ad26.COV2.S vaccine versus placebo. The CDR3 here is CSVSGRRSSYYGYTF. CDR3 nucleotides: TGCAGCGTGTCGGGACGGCGGTCCTCCTACTATGGCTACACCTTC.